This section outlines one T cell receptor beta chain sequence together with its context. This sample is part of a study of cytomegalovirus exposure and HLA in healthy donors. With V trimmed by 7 bases and J by 5 bases, 16 bases remained unmatched. Germline CDR1 LNHDA, CDR2 SQIVND (reference sequence). The CDR3 spans 17 residues. Primers for the PCR totalled 60 Vbeta and 13 Jbeta. Produced via immunoSEQ multiplex PCR; TCRdb's table is partial and in-frame only. Of 100,000 or so clones in the sample, around 74% were seen once. This receptor was taken from a male donor in good health and CMV-seropositive. Sequenced: PBMCs. The V and J genes are TRBV19 and TRBJ1-5; TRBD1 agrees at 8 bases. The CDR3 bases are TGTGCCAGTACAGGGGGCCGGGGTGTTCTGCACGATCAGCCCCAGCATTTT. Protein product: CASTGGRGVLHDQPQHF.